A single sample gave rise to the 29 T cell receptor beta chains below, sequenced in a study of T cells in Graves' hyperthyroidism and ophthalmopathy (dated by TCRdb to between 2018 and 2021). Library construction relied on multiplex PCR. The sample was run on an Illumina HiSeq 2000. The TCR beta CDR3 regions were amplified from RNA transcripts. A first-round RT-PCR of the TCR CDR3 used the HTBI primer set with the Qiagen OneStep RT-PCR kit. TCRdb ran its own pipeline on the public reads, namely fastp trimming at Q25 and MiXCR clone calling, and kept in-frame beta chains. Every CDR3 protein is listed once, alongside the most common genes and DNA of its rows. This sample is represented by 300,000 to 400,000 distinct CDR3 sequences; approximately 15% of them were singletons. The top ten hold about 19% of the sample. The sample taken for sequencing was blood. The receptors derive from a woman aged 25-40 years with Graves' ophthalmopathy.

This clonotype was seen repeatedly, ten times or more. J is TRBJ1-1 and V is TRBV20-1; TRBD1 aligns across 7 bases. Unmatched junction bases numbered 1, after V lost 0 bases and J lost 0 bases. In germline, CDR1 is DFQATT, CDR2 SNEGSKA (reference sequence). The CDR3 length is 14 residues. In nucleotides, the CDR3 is TGCAGTGCTAGAGATCAGGGGGTGAACACTGAAGCTTTCTTT. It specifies CSARDQGVNTEAFF.

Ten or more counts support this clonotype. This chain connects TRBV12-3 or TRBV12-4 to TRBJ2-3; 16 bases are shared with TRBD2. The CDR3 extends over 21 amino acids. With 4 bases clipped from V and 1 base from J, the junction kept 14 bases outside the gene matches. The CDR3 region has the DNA TGTGCCAGCAGTTCACCCCCTGGGACTAGCGGGGGGGTCCGGGGCACAGATACGCAGTATTTT. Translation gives CASSSPPGTSGGVRGTDTQYF.

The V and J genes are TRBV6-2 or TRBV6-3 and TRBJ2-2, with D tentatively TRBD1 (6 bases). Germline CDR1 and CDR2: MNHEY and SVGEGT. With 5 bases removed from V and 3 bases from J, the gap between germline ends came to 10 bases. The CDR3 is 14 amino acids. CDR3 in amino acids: CASSRTEDTGELFF. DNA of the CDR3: TGTGCCAGCAGTAGGACAGAGGACACCGGGGAGCTGTTTTTT.

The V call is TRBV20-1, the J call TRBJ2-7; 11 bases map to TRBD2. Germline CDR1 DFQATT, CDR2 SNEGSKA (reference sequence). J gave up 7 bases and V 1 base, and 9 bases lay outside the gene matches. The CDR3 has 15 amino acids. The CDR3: CSARASSGGRLEQYF. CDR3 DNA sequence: TGCAGTGCTAGAGCCTCTAGCGGGGGGCGTTTAGAGCAGTACTTC.

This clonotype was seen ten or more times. In nucleotides, the CDR3 is TGTGCCAGCAGTTTAGCGACAGGGGGCTTCACAGATACGCAGTATTTT. As protein: CASSLATGGFTDTQYF. The chain links TRBV28 to TRBJ2-3; 10 nucleotides agree with TRBD1. After removal of 2 bases from V and 2 bases from J, the junction contained 4 bases not matched to a gene. CDR3 length equals 16 residues. Germline CDR1 reads MDHEN; CDR2 reads SYDVKM.

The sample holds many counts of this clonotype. The CDR3 bases are TGTGCCAGCACCCCTTATCTCCAACAAGAGACCCAGTACTTC. Residues: CASTPYLQQETQYF. V gene TRBV7-9 combines with J gene TRBJ2-5; unclear D gene. The CDR3 extends over 14 amino acids. From germline, CDR1 is SEHNR and CDR2 FQNEAQ (reference sequence). Trimming shortened V by 7 bases and J by 2 bases, and 14 bases separated the two germline ends.

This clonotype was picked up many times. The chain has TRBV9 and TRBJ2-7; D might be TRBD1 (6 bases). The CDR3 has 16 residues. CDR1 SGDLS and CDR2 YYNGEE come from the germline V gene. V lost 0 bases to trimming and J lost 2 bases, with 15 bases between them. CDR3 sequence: CASSVASGTPTYEQYF. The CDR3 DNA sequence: TGTGCCAGCAGCGTAGCCTCCGGGACACCTACCTACGAGCAGTACTTC.

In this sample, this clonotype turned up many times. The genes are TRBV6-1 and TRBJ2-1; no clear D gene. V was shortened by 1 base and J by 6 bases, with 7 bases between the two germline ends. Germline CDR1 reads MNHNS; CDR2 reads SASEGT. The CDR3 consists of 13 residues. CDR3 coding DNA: TGTGCCAGCAGTGAAGGTTGGGGCAATGAGCAGTTCTTC. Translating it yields CASSEGWGNEQFF.

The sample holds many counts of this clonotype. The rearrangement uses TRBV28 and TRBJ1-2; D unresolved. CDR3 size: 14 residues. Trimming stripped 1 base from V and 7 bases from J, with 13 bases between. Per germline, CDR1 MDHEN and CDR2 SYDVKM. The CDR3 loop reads CASSLLGSGRGYTF. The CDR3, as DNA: TGTGCCAGCAGTTTATTGGGATCAGGTCGTGGCTACACCTTC.

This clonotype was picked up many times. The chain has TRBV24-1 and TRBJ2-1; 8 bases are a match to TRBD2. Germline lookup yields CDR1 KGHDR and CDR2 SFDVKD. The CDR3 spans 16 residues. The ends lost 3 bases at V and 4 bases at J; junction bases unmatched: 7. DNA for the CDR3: TGTGCCACCAGTGATAGGGCACTAGCGGAGTACAATGAGCAGTTCTTC. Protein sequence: CATSDRALAEYNEQFF.

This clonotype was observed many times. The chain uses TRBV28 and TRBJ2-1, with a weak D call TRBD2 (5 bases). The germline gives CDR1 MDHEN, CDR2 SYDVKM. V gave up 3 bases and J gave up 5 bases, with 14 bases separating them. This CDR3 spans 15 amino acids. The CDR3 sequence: CASSLGLAFNNEQFF. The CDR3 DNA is TGTGCCAGCAGTTTGGGCCTAGCCTTCAACAATGAGCAGTTCTTC.

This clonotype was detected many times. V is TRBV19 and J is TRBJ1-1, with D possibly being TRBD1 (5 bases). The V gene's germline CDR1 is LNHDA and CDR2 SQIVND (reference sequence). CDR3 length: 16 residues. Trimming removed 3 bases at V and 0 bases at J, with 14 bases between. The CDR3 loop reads CASSIGRGGMNTEAFF. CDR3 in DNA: TGTGCCAGTAGTATCGGAAGGGGCGGAATGAACACTGAAGCTTTCTTT.

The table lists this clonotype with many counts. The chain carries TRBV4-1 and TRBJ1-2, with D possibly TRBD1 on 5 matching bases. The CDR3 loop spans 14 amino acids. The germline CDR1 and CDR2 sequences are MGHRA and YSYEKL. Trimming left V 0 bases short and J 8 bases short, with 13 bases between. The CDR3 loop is CASSQESLRGGYTF. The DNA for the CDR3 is TGCGCCAGCAGCCAAGAAAGCCTTAGGGGAGGCTACACCTTC.

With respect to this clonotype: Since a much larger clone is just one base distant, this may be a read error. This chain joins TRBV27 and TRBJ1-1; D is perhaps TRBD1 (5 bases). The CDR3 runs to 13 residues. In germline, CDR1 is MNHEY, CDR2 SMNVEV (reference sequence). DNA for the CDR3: TGTGTCAGCAGAACCGGACACTACACTGAAGCTTTCTTT. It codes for CVSRTGHYTEAFF.

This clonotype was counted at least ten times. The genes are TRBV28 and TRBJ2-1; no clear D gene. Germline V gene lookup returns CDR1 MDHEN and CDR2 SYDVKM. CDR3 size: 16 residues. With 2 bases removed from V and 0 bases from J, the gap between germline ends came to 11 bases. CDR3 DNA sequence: TGTGCCAGCAGTTTAGAAAGGATCGGCTCCTACAATGAGCAGTTCTTC. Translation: CASSLERIGSYNEQFF.

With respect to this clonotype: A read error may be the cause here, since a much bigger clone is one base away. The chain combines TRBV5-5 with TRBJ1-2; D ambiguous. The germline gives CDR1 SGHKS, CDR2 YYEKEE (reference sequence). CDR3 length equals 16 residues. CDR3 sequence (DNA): TGTGCCAGCAGCTTGGCCTCGGCGGGAGCTAACTATGGCCACACCTTC. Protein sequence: CASSLASAGANYGHTF.

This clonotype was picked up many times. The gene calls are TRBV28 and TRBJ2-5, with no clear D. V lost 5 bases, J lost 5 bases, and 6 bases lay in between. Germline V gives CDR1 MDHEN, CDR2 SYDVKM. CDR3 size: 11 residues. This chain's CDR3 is CASSPRETQYF. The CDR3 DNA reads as TGTGCCAGCAGTCCACGGGAGACCCAGTACTTC.

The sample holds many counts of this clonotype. This CDR3 reads CATLRRDIRTDTQYF. CDR3 nucleotides: TGTGCCACCTTACGCCGGGACATACGCACAGATACGCAGTATTTT. This chain uses TRBV15 with TRBJ2-3; maybe TRBD1 (6 bases). The CDR3 loop spans 15 amino acids. The ends were cut back, 8 bases at V and 1 base at J, with 16 bases in the middle. The germline gives CDR1 LNHNV, CDR2 YYDKDF (reference sequence).

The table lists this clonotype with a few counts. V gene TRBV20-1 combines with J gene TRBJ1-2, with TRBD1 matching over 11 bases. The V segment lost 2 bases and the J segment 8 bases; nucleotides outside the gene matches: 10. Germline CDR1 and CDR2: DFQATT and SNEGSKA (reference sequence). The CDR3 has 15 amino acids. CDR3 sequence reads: CSARPPGTGGSGYTF. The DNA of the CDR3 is TGCAGTGCTAGACCACCCGGGACAGGGGGTTCAGGCTACACCTTC.

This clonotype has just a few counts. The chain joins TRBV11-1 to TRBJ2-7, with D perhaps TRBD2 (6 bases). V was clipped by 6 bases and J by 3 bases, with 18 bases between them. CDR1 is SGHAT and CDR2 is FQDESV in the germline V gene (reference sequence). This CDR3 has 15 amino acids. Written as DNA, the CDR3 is TGTGCCAGCAGTCACACGTCTGAGGGAGGCTACGAGCAGTACTTC. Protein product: CASSHTSEGGYEQYF.

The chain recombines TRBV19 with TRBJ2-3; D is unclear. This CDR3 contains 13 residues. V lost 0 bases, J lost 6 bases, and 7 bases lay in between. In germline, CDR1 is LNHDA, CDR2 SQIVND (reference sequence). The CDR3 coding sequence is TGTGCCAGTAGTATAGATCAATGGGATACGCAGTATTTT. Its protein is CASSIDQWDTQYF.

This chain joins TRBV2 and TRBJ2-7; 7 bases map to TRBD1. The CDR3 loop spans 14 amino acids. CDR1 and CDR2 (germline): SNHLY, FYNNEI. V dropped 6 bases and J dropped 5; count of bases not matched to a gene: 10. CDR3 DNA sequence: TGTGCCAGCAGCACAGGGGTTAAATTCCACGAGCAGTACTTC. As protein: CASSTGVKFHEQYF.

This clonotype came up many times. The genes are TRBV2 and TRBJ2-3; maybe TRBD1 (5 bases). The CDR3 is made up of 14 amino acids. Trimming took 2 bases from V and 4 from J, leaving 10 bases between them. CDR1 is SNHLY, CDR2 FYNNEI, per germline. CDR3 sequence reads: CASSEHQGSDTQYF. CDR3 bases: TGTGCCAGCAGTGAACATCAGGGCTCAGATACGCAGTATTTT. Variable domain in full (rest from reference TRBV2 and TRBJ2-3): EPEVTQTPSHQVTQMGQEVILRCVPISNHLYFYWYRQILGQKVEFLVSFYNNEISEKSEIFDDQFSVERPDGSNFTLKIRSTKLEDSAMYFCASSEHQGSDTQYFGPGTRLTVL.

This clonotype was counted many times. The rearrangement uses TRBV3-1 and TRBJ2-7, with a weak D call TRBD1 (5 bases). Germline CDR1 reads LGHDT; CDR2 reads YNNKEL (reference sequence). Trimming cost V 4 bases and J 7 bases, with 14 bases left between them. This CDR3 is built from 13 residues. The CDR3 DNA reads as TGTGCCAGCAGCCTCGGACACCTTTTAGAGCAGTACTTC. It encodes CASSLGHLLEQYF.

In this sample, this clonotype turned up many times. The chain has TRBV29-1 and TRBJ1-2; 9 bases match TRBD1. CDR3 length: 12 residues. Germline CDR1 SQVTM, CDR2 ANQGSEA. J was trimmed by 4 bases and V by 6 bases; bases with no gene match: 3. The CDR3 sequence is CSVETGGYGYTF. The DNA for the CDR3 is TGCAGCGTGGAGACAGGGGGCTATGGCTACACCTTC.

CDR3: CSVVGFGEQYF. CDR3 nucleotides: TGCAGCGTTGTGGGGTTCGGCGAGCAGTACTTC. The chain carries TRBV29-1 and TRBJ2-7; D is unresolved. CDR3 size: 11 residues. Trimming shortened V by 4 bases and J by 6 bases, and 10 bases separated the two germline ends. Germline lookup yields CDR1 SQVTM and CDR2 ANQGSEA.

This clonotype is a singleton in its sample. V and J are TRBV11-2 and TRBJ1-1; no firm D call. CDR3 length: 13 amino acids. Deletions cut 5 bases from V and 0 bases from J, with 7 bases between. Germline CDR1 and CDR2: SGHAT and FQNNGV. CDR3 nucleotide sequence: TGTGCCAGCAGCGTCCCAGTGAACACTGAAGCTTTCTTT. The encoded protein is CASSVPVNTEAFF.

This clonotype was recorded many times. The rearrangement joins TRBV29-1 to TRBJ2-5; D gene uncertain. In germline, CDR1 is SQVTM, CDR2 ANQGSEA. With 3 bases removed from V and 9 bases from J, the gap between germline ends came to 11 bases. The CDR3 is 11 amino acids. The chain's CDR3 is CSVDHSAAQYF. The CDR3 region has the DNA TGCAGCGTTGACCACTCGGCGGCCCAGTACTTC.

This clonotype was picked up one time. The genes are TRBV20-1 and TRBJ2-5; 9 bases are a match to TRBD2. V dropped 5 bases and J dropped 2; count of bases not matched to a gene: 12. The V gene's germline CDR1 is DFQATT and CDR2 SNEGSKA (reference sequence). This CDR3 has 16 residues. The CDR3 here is CSAPTYNLAGQETQYF. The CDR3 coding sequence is TGCAGTGCTCCTACCTATAATCTAGCGGGACAAGAGACCCAGTACTTC.